Below, 14 T cell receptor beta chains from the same sample are listed, as sequenced in a study of blood T cell repertoires in COVID-19. The method was immunoSEQ multiplex PCR; TCRdb's version includes in-frame clones alone and lacks a portion of them. The top ten clones hold about 2% of a sample with about 300,000 clones, roughly nine tenths of them seen once. The sample consisted of peripheral blood. These receptors all come from a woman aged 30 to 39 with COVID-19, enrolled during active disease.

V gene TRBV11-3 combines with J gene TRBJ1-2; TRBD1 matches at 7 bases. Germline CDR1 is SGHNT and CDR2 is YENEEA. The CDR3 extends over 14 amino acids. V dropped 4 bases and J dropped 5; count of bases not matched to a gene: 7. CDR3 amino acids: CASSSQQGSYGYTF. The CDR3 region has the DNA TGTGCCAGCAGCTCACAACAGGGGAGTTATGGCTACACCTTC.

This chain uses TRBV3-1 (or the pseudogene TRBV3-2) with TRBJ1-2; TRBD1 matches 7 bases. Germline V gene lookup returns CDR1 LGHDT and CDR2 YNNKEL (reference sequence). The V gene end was trimmed by 2 bases and the J gene end by 0 bases; junction bases not matched to a gene: 3. The CDR3 loop spans 15 amino acids. For the CDR3, the DNA is TGTGCCAGCAGCCAACCGGGACAGTCTAACTATGGCTACACCTTC. This codes for CASSQPGQSNYGYTF.

The V gene is TRBV12-3 or TRBV12-4, the J gene TRBJ1-6; D unclear. The CDR3 has 13 amino acids. Trimming removed 2 bases at V and 11 bases at J, with 10 bases between. The CDR3: CASSLSTSAPLHF. CDR3 in DNA: TGTGCCAGCAGTTTAAGTACGTCGGCACCCCTCCACTTT.

The chain employs TRBV21-1 and TRBJ2-7; the table assigns TRBD2, which was not confirmed against the DNA. TRBV21-1 is a pseudogene locus. There are 11 residues in the CDR3. CDR3 protein: CASSKVYEQYF. The DNA of the CDR3 is TGTGCCAGCAGCAAAGTATACGAGCAGTACTTC.

V is TRBV5-4 and J is TRBJ1-3, with D perhaps matching TRBD1 (5 bases). The CDR3 has 16 amino acids. Germline-derived CDR1 and CDR2 are SGHNT and YYREEE (reference sequence). With 3 bases removed from V and 0 bases from J, the gap between germline ends came to 13 bases. CDR3 nucleotide sequence: TGTGCCAGCAGCTCGGGACTTCTATACTCTGGAAACACCATATATTTT. Amino acids: CASSSGLLYSGNTIYF. Using reference TRBV5-4 and TRBJ1-3 for the parts outside the CDR3, the full variable domain is ETGVTQSPTHLIKTRGQQVTLRCSSQSGHNTVSWYQQALGQGPQFIFQYYREEENGRGNFPPRFSGLQFPNYSSELNVNALELDDSALYLCASSSGLLYSGNTIYFGEGSWLTVV.

V usage is TRBV15 and J usage is TRBJ2-7; D gene ambiguous. V was trimmed by 4 bases and J by 6 bases, leaving 10 bases between them. The CDR3 extends over 12 amino acids. Germline CDR1 reads LNHNV; CDR2 reads YYDKDF (reference sequence). The DNA for the CDR3 is TGTGCCACCAGCACACGATACGGCGAGCAGTACTTC. Translating gives CATSTRYGEQYF.

The chain carries TRBV20-1 and TRBJ2-1; 10 nucleotides align to TRBD1. CDR1 DFQATT and CDR2 SNEGSKA come from the germline V gene (reference sequence). Losses at the gene ends were 3 bases for V and 7 bases for J; bases not matched to a gene: 3. There are 13 residues in the CDR3. The CDR3 here is CSASRQGANEQFF. The CDR3 DNA sequence: TGCAGTGCTAGTAGACAGGGGGCAAATGAGCAGTTCTTC.

This sequence joins TRBV4-3 and TRBJ2-3; D is possibly TRBD2 (5 bases). This CDR3 is 14 amino acids long. Germline-derived CDR1 and CDR2 are LGHNA and YSLEER. V lost 2 bases and J lost 4, with 10 bases in between. The CDR3 here is CASSQYTSADTQYF. In DNA, the CDR3 is TGCGCCAGCAGCCAATACACTAGTGCAGATACGCAGTATTTT.

This chain connects TRBV30 to TRBJ2-3; D uncertain. Germline V gives CDR1 GTSNPN, CDR2 SVGIG (reference sequence). V dropped 0 bases and J dropped 10 bases, with 8 bases sitting between them. The CDR3 loop spans 11 amino acids. This chain's CDR3 is CAWSVSSSQYF. The CDR3 DNA reads TGTGCCTGGAGTGTGAGTAGCTCGCAGTATTTT. The entire variable domain, with the rest obtained from reference TRBV30 and TRBJ2-3, is as follows: SQTIHQWPATLVQPVGSPLSLECTVEGTSNPNLYWYRQAAGRGLQLLFYSVGIGQISSEVPQNLSASRPQDRQFILSSKKLLLSDSGFYLCAWSVSSSQYFGPGTRLTVL.

This clone was seen only a few times. The chain uses TRBV6-2 or TRBV6-3 and TRBJ2-5; TRBD2 aligns across 7 bases. Germline lookup yields CDR1 MNHEY and CDR2 SVGEGT. With V trimmed by 5 bases and J by 5 bases, 14 bases remained unmatched. CDR3 length equals 16 residues. CDR3 sequence reads: CASSPLEGGESETQYF. The CDR3 bases are TGTGCCAGCAGTCCCCTCGAGGGAGGGGAGTCGGAGACCCAGTACTTC.

The chain carries TRBV5-1 and TRBJ1-5, with D uncertain. This CDR3 has 13 residues. Germline V lookup: CDR1 SGHRS, CDR2 YFSETQ. With 5 bases removed from V and 6 bases from J, the gap between germline ends came to 12 bases. The CDR3 here is CASREGLGQPQHF. The CDR3 DNA follows: TGCGCCAGCAGGGAGGGTCTGGGTCAGCCCCAGCATTTT.

The V call is TRBV2, the J call TRBJ1-2; 9 bases fit TRBD1. The CDR3 loop spans 14 amino acids. V was pared by 6 bases and J by 3 bases, with 5 bases of the junction left unmatched. The germline V gene has CDR1 SNHLY and CDR2 FYNNEI. This CDR3 is CASRGTGLDYGYTF. CDR3 coding DNA: TGTGCCAGCAGGGGGACAGGGCTCGACTATGGCTACACCTTC.

The genes are TRBV20-1 and TRBJ1-4, with D perhaps TRBD1 (5 bases). The germline V gene encodes CDR1 DFQATT and CDR2 SNEGSKA (reference sequence). Trimming stripped 3 bases from V and 7 bases from J, with 6 bases between. The CDR3 consists of 11 residues. The CDR3 sequence is CSASQGEKLFF. The CDR3 nucleotides are TGCAGTGCTAGCCAGGGTGAAAAACTGTTTTTT.

V and J are TRBV6-2 or TRBV6-3 and TRBJ2-5, with 9 bases lining up with TRBD1. The CDR3 has 16 amino acids. The J segment lost 4 bases and the V segment lost 5 bases, leaving 11 bases of the junction unmatched. Germline V gene data show CDR1 as MNHEY and CDR2 as SVGEGT. The CDR3: CASSPVDGTGRETQYF. For the CDR3, the DNA is TGTGCCAGCAGTCCGGTAGATGGGACAGGGAGAGAGACCCAGTACTTC.